The 14 T cell receptor beta chains reported below all come from one sample, sequenced in a study of long-term antiretroviral therapy in people with HIV. The assay, immunoSEQ v3.0, was run at survey level. Libraries were prepared by immunoSEQ multiplex PCR; TCRdb keeps only in-frame clonotypes and omits some of them. The repertoire has under 40,000 clones, roughly 84% of them found once; the top ten carry about 4.8%. Specimen: unsorted PBMCs, collected about 2.7 years before starting antiretroviral therapy. Receptors were obtained from a woman aged 25 to 39 with HIV.

This chain connects TRBV10-3 to TRBJ1-4; the D gene is possibly TRBD1 (6 bases). Germline V lookup: CDR1 ENHRY, CDR2 SYGVKD. Trimming took off 6 bases at V and 2 bases at J, with 7 bases between the two ends. The CDR3 has 13 residues. The CDR3 DNA reads TGTGCCATCAGGCAGGGGACTAATGAAAAACTGTTTTTT. Protein product: CAIRQGTNEKLFF.

This clone was seen a few times. The chain recombines TRBV19 with TRBJ2-5; unclear D gene. The CDR3 is 13 residues long. Germline V gives CDR1 LNHDA, CDR2 SQIVND (reference sequence). V was pared by 3 bases and J by 5 bases, with 10 bases between. CDR3 protein: CASSIWTGETQYF. CDR3 DNA sequence: TGTGCCAGTAGTATCTGGACCGGGGAGACCCAGTACTTC. The full variable domain, completed using reference TRBV19 and TRBJ2-5, is DGGITQSPKYLFRKEGQNVTLSCEQNLNHDAMYWYRQDPGQGLRLIYYSQIVNDFQKGDIAEGYSVSREKKESFPLTVTSAQKNPTAFYLCASSIWTGETQYFGPGTRLLVL.

The rearrangement links TRBV6-1 to TRBJ2-1, with 7 bases identical to TRBD2. V was pared by 6 bases and J by 9 bases, with 5 bases of the junction left unmatched. The V gene's germline CDR1 is MNHNS and CDR2 SASEGT. CDR3 length: 12 amino acids. The DNA of the CDR3 is TGTGCCAGCAGGGAGGGGAGGGGTGAGCAGTTCTTC. Protein sequence: CASREGRGEQFF.

The chain recombines TRBV21-1 with TRBJ1-5; whether TRBD1, the table's D call, matches the DNA was not checked. TRBV21-1 counts as a pseudogene. The CDR3 contains 14 residues. Here the CDR3 reads CASSASQENQPQHF. DNA for the CDR3: TGTGCCAGCAGCGCCTCACAGGAGAATCAGCCCCAGCATTTT.

The chain couples TRBV7-3 to TRBJ1-2; D is undetermined. Per the germline V gene, CDR1 is SGHTA and CDR2 is FQGTGA. V dropped 1 base and J dropped 4 bases, with 7 bases sitting between them. CDR3 size: 13 residues. The CDR3 bases are TGTGCCAGCAGCTTAAAAGACGGCTATGGCTACACCTTC. Residues: CASSLKDGYGYTF.

The genes are TRBV9 and TRBJ1-5; D not certain. CDR1 and CDR2 from the germline V gene are SGDLS and YYNGEE. CDR3 length equals 14 residues. The V end was cut by 4 bases, the J end by 2 bases, with 10 bases between. The CDR3 region has the DNA TGTGCCAGCAGCCCGGACCAGGGCAATCAGCCCCAGCATTTT. This translates into CASSPDQGNQPQHF. The variable domain in full, with the rest retrieved from reference TRBV9 and TRBJ1-5, is DSGVTQTPKHLITATGQRVTLRCSPRSGDLSVYWYQQSLDQGLQFLIQYYNGEERAKGNILERFSAQQFPDLHSELNLSSLELGDSALYFCASSPDQGNQPQHFGDGTRLSIL.

The V and J genes are TRBV30 and TRBJ1-2; no definite D call. Germline lookup yields CDR1 GTSNPN and CDR2 SVGIG (reference sequence). Trimming left V 3 bases short and J 4 bases short, with 15 bases between. The CDR3 spans 14 residues. The CDR3 loop reads CAWRPEYSIYGYTF. CDR3 coding DNA: TGTGCCTGGAGGCCAGAATACTCGATCTATGGCTACACCTTC.

The V and J genes are TRBV5-1 and TRBJ1-1; 9 bases map to TRBD1. This CDR3 has 17 residues. The J segment lost 2 bases and the V segment lost 2 bases, leaving 10 bases of the junction unmatched. In germline, CDR1 is SGHRS, CDR2 YFSETQ. The CDR3 DNA reads TGCGCCAGCAGCTTCGGGACAGGGACTACCACTAACACTGAAGCTTTCTTT. Its protein is CASSFGTGTTTNTEAFF. The variable domain in full, with the rest retrieved from reference TRBV5-1 and TRBJ1-1, is KAGVTQTPRYLIKTRGQQVTLSCSPISGHRSVSWYQQTPGQGLQFLFEYFSETQRNKGNFPGRFSGRQFSNSRSEMNVSTLELGDSALYLCASSFGTGTTTNTEAFFGQGTRLTVV.

The chain recombines TRBV30 with TRBJ1-1, with D possibly being TRBD1 (5 bases). Germline lookup yields CDR1 GTSNPN and CDR2 SVGIG (reference sequence). The CDR3 covers 13 residues. With 1 base removed from V and 5 bases from J, the gap between germline ends came to 11 bases. CDR3 nucleotide sequence: TGTGCCTGGAGTGCGGCAGGGATAACTGAAGCTTTCTTT. This sequence encodes CAWSAAGITEAFF.

The chain couples TRBV4-1 to TRBJ1-2; D is uncertain. Germline CDR1 reads MGHRA; CDR2 reads YSYEKL. The CDR3 contains 13 residues. Between the trimmed V and J ends, which lost 0 bases and 8 bases, there was a span of 10 bases. The CDR3 region is CASSQEYTLGYTF. The CDR3 DNA is TGCGCCAGCAGCCAAGAATACACCTTAGGCTACACCTTC.

This clone was seen once. The chain joins TRBV6-6 to TRBJ2-1; D is uncertain. The V gene lost 2 bases and the J gene lost 15 bases, with 11 bases spanning the gap. The CDR3 consists of 11 residues. In germline, CDR1 is MNHNY, CDR2 SVGAGI (reference sequence). This chain's CDR3 is CASSYLNNPFF. CDR3 nucleotide sequence: TGTGCCAGCAGTTACCTGAACAATCCGTTCTTC.

The chain employs TRBV27 and TRBJ1-1; D perhaps matches TRBD1 (5 bases). The V gene lost 2 bases and the J gene lost 5 bases, with 24 bases spanning the gap. Germline-derived CDR1 and CDR2 are MNHEY and SMNVEV (reference sequence). The CDR3 is made up of 18 amino acids. The CDR3 protein is CASSLMPRDLARRTEAFF. As DNA, the CDR3 is TGTGCCAGCAGTTTAATGCCACGGGACCTCGCCCGACGGACTGAAGCTTTCTTT.

Turning to this clone: This same CDR3 is encoded by further DNA sequences in the sample. The genes are TRBV11-2 and TRBJ2-7; no clear D gene. V gave up 1 base and J gave up 2 bases, with 6 bases separating them. CDR3 length: 13 residues. The germline CDR1 and CDR2 sequences are SGHAT and FQNNGV. In nucleotides, the CDR3 is TGTGCCAGCAGCTTAGTGAGGCCCTACGAGCAGTACTTC. It codes for CASSLVRPYEQYF. Full variable domain (outside the CDR3, taken from reference TRBV11-2 and TRBJ2-7): EAGVAQSPRYKIIEKRQSVAFWCNPISGHATLYWYQQILGQGPKLLIQFQNNGVVDDSQLPKDRFSAERLKGVDSTLKIQPAKLEDSAVYLCASSLVRPYEQYFGPGTRLTVT.

The rearrangement links TRBV4-1 to TRBJ1-6, with TRBD1 matching over 7 bases. Germline values: CDR1 MGHRA, CDR2 YSYEKL. The CDR3 length is 15 residues. Trimming cost V 3 bases and J 8 bases; bases outside gene matches: 7. In DNA, the CDR3 is TGCGCCAGCAGCCAGACGGGACAGAGGGATTCACCCCTCCACTTT. It encodes CASSQTGQRDSPLHF.